The T cell receptor (beta chain) described here comes from a study of blood T cell repertoires in COVID-19. Assignments of participants to cohorts depended upon their own reported clinical history. Using immunoSEQ multiplex PCR, the repertoire was profiled, and TCRdb retains in-frame clones only, with some absent. The top ten clones hold less than 7.5% of a sample with 140,000 to 150,000 clones, over 65% of them seen once. The CDR3 is 15 amino acids. Germline V CDR1 and CDR2: SGHTS, YDEGEE. With 4 bases removed from V and 4 bases from J, the gap between germline ends came to 17 bases. The sequencing sample was made of PBMCs or T cells enriched from blood (not recorded which). This TCR was sampled from a woman between 50 and 59 years old who had recovered from COVID-19. The J gene is TRBJ1-1, the V gene TRBV5-8; maybe TRBD1 (6 bases). CDR3 residues: CASSLSAGAGTEAFF. CDR3 bases: TGTGCCAGCAGCCTCTCCGCAGGGGCCGGCACTGAAGCTTTCTTT.